This T cell receptor (beta chain) comes out of a study of CXCR3-negative and CXCR3-positive naive CD8 T cells. The study's findings and limits: Comparably high diversity was seen in both naive subsets, and much lower diversity in memory CD8+ cells.

5' RACE that incorporated UMI labels was used to prepare the TRB cDNA libraries. TCRdb re-called the 5' RACE reads and catalogs CDR3 proteins one per entry, DNA excluded. The sample has 100,000 to 150,000 distinct CDR3 sequences. Sorting was done in triplicate for each CD8+ T cell subset (about 300,000 cells each). Germline V CDR1 and CDR2: LNHNV, YYDKDF (reference sequence). The CDR3 is 14 amino acids. Comment on this clonotype: The antigen is unknown.

Material for sequencing was naive CXCR3- CD8+ T cells from blood. As to subset: CD45RO-CCR7+CD27+CD95- naive CD8+ T cells lacking CXCR3 (TNR3-). The origin of this receptor is a human donor in good health. Some clones in this sample may be carry-over from other donors' samples. J is TRBJ1-1 and V is TRBV15; TCRdb's assignment of TRBD1 cannot be checked, as there is no DNA. CDR3 residues: CATSRDLGQNEAFF.